The TCR beta chain under discussion was sequenced for a study of T cell responses to AZD1222 COVID-19 vaccine. General observations from the study: Unmutated regions of variants are reportedly targeted by nearly half of spike-specific TCRs. Among those given AZD1222, only five or six were seropositive at baseline.

Concerning this clone itself: What it recognizes is unknown.

Clones were read by immunoSEQ multiplex PCR, and TCRdb kept only the in-frame ones, dropping some. Of 95,000 to 100,000 clones listed, around 87% are singletons. The receptor was derived from an adult who received the AZD1222 COVID-19 vaccine. Sequences were derived from peripheral blood, sampled 28 days after the second AZD1222 dose.

The CDR3 DNA reads TGTGCCAGCAGCCCCTTGGGACAGGGACGTGGGGCCAACGTCCTGACTTTC. Encoded protein: CASSPLGQGRGANVLTF. J is TRBJ2-6 and V is TRBV9, with TRBD1 matching 9 bases. After removal of 4 bases from V and 3 bases from J, the junction contained 8 bases not matched to a gene. There are 17 residues in the CDR3. Germline assignment: CDR1 SGDLS and CDR2 YYNGEE.